Following are 30 T cell receptor beta chains from one sample sequenced in a study of spatial heterogeneity in lung cancer. TCRdb reanalysed the 5' RACE reads using MiXCR and keeps one entry per CDR3 protein. Here the sample spans about 120,000 distinct CDR3 sequences, more than 10% being singletons. Time point meaning: blood at routine non-recurrence follow-up after resection. Sequencing covered unsorted whole RNA taken from tumor, nontumor lung or frozen PBMC. The input for sequencing was PBMCs, taken at follow-up. The receptors were gathered from a male donor with early-stage non-small cell lung cancer.

The chain is built from TRBV5-5 and TRBJ1-4; D remains unclear. V was trimmed by 4 bases and J by 0 bases, leaving 10 bases between them. The CDR3 is 15 amino acids. The V gene's germline CDR1 is SGHKS and CDR2 YYEKEE (reference sequence). CDR3 in amino acids: CASSPGGTTNEKLFF. CDR3 coding DNA: TGTGCCAGCAGCCCAGGAGGGACAACTAATGAAAAACTGTTTTTT.

This clonotype has more than one count but fewer than ten. Mismatch with germline at one junction end may stem from a read error. The gene calls are TRBV12-3 or TRBV12-4 and TRBJ2-5; D is ambiguous. This CDR3 comprises 14 residues. CDR3 coding DNA: TGTGCCAGCAGTTACTCCGGGCCAGAGCTCGGGTATGTCTTC. Protein sequence: CASSYSGPELGYVF.

The chain couples TRBV28 to TRBJ2-2; maybe TRBD1 (6 bases). The CDR3 contains 17 residues. V lost 3 bases to trimming and J lost 3 bases, with 17 bases between them. The germline V gene encodes CDR1 MDHEN and CDR2 SYDVKM. The CDR3 bases are TGTGCCAGCAGTTTCCGCCCCGACAGGCGATACACCGGGGAGCTGTTTTTT. Translation gives CASSFRPDRRYTGELFF.

This clonotype has just a few counts. J is TRBJ1-2 and V is TRBV4-3; D uncertain. The germline gives CDR1 LGHNA, CDR2 YSLEER. V was cut by 4 bases and J by 2 bases, with 8 bases left in between. The CDR3 is 13 amino acids. The CDR3 spells CASSPEDNYGYTF. CDR3 in DNA: TGCGCCAGCAGCCCCGAGGACAACTATGGCTACACCTTC.

The CDR3 DNA sequence: TGTGCCACGAATATCCTTACCGGGCAGGGGACCGGGGAGCTGTTTTTT. Residues: CATNILTGQGTGELFF. The gene calls are TRBV7-9 and TRBJ2-2, with a possible D match to TRBD1 (6 bases). Per the germline V gene, CDR1 is SEHNR and CDR2 is FQNEAQ (reference sequence). V lost 10 bases to trimming and J lost 5 bases, with 23 bases between them. The CDR3 runs to 16 residues.

This clonotype was counted between two and nine times. V and J are TRBV28 and TRBJ2-3, with no clear D. Trimming pared 8 bases from V and 2 bases from J, leaving 5 bases between. CDR1 and CDR2 (germline): MDHEN, SYDVKM. This CDR3 has 11 amino acids. This CDR3 is CASATTDTQYF. The CDR3 nucleotides read TGTGCCAGCGCGACCACAGATACGCAGTATTTT.

At least ten counts were recorded for this clonotype. The J gene is TRBJ1-5, the V gene TRBV4-1, with 7 bases matching TRBD1. V lost 1 base to trimming and J lost 1 base; unmatched junction nucleotides: 7. Germline V gene data show CDR1 as MGHRA and CDR2 as YSYEKL. This CDR3 is 17 amino acids long. For the CDR3, the DNA is TGCGCCAGCAGCCAAGGGTTGACAGGGTTAAGCAATCAGCCCCAGCATTTT. This encodes CASSQGLTGLSNQPQHF.

In its sample, this clonotype was seen a few times. The chain joins TRBV18 to TRBJ2-5; TRBD1 matches at 7 bases. Per germline, CDR1 KGHSH and CDR2 LQKENI. Trimming cost V 4 bases and J 2 bases; bases outside gene matches: 4. The CDR3 runs to 14 residues. CDR3 loop: CASSLAQGQETQYF. In nucleotides, the CDR3 is TGTGCCAGCTCACTCGCACAGGGGCAAGAGACCCAGTACTTC.

The chain combines TRBV28 with TRBJ2-7; D remains unclear. Trimming took off 2 bases at V and 6 bases at J, with 11 bases between the two ends. Germline V gene sequence: CDR1 MDHEN, CDR2 SYDVKM. The CDR3 runs 13 residues. The CDR3: CASSLQYLPEQYF. The CDR3 DNA follows: TGTGCCAGCAGTTTACAGTACCTTCCCGAGCAGTACTTC.

The chain has TRBV6-5 and TRBJ2-5; 10 bases line up with TRBD1. The germline V gene encodes CDR1 MNHEY and CDR2 SVGAGI. This CDR3 is built from 17 residues. Trimming at V came to 2 bases and at J to 4 bases, leaving 10 bases not matched to a gene. The CDR3 here is CASSYGAGTGAPETQYF. The DNA of the CDR3 is TGTGCCAGCAGTTACGGGGCCGGGACAGGGGCCCCAGAGACCCAGTACTTC.

This clonotype has at least ten counts. The chain joins TRBV20-1 to TRBJ1-1, with TRBD1 as a possible D gene (5 bases). CDR1 DFQATT and CDR2 SNEGSKA come from the germline V gene (reference sequence). This CDR3 has 12 residues. The V gene lost 6 bases and the J gene lost 2 bases, with 10 bases spanning the gap. The CDR3 region is CSARDGNTEAFF. DNA of the CDR3: TGCAGTGCCCGGGACGGTAACACTGAAGCTTTCTTT.

In its sample, this clonotype was seen many times. This chain connects TRBV28 to TRBJ2-3, with TRBD1 matching over 9 bases. V shed 6 bases, J shed 2 bases, and the junction held 3 bases outside the gene matches. CDR1 MDHEN and CDR2 SYDVKM come from the germline V gene. This CDR3 spans 14 amino acids. Here the CDR3 DNA reads TGTGCCAGCAGAACAGGGGGCCTCACAGATACGCAGTATTTT. It encodes CASRTGGLTDTQYF. Combining the CDR3 with reference TRBV28 and TRBJ2-3 gives the whole variable domain DVKVTQSSRYLVKRTGEKVFLECVQDMDHENMFWYRQDPGLGLRLIYFSYDVKMKEKGDIPEGYSVSREKKERFSLILESASTNQTSMYLCASRTGGLTDTQYFGPGTRLTVL.

This clonotype was counted ten times or more. The CDR3 nucleotides read TGTGCCAGCAAATCCACGACTAGCGGGGGGCCGGGATTAAAAGAGCAGTTCTTC. As protein: CASKSTTSGGPGLKEQFF. V gene TRBV2 combines with J gene TRBJ2-1; 13 nucleotides line up with TRBD2. CDR1 and CDR2 (germline): SNHLY, FYNNEI. V was pared by 7 bases and J by 10 bases, with 19 bases of the junction left unmatched. CDR3 size: 18 residues. Based on the CDR3 plus reference TRBV2 and TRBJ2-1, the full variable domain is EPEVTQTPSHQVTQMGQEVILRCVPISNHLYFYWYRQILGQKVEFLVSFYNNEISEKSEIFDDQFSVERPDGSNFTLKIRSTKLEDSAMYFCASKSTTSGGPGLKEQFFGPGTRLTVL.

CDR3: CASSWGTGFGNEQFF. As DNA, the CDR3 is TGTGCCAGCAGCTGGGGCACGGGATTTGGCAATGAGCAGTTCTTC. V gene TRBV7-9 combines with J gene TRBJ2-1; TRBD1 or TRBD2 may be the D gene (5 bases each). Looked up from germline, CDR1 is SEHNR and CDR2 is FQNEAQ (reference sequence). CDR3 length equals 15 residues. V lost 4 bases and J lost 6, with 16 bases in between.

This clonotype was picked up many times. The J gene is TRBJ1-2, the V gene TRBV27; 7 nucleotides agree with TRBD1. V shed 7 bases and J 4 bases; nucleotides not matched to a gene: 9. The V gene's germline CDR1 is MNHEY and CDR2 SMNVEV (reference sequence). This CDR3 comprises 14 residues. CDR3 protein: CASTQSTGTYGYTF. As DNA, the CDR3 is TGTGCCAGCACCCAATCGACAGGGACCTATGGCTACACCTTC.

This clonotype has just a few counts. The V and J genes are TRBV7-2 and TRBJ2-4; the match to TRBD1 covers 9 bases. This CDR3 contains 14 residues. Unmatched junction bases numbered 7, after V lost 5 bases and J lost 8 bases. CDR1 is SGHTA, CDR2 FQGNSA, per germline. CDR3 region: CASSTPGQGYIQYF. The CDR3 DNA follows: TGTGCCAGCAGCACACCGGGACAGGGTTACATTCAGTACTTC.

By sample share, this clonotype is medium-sized. The chain is built from TRBV12-3 or TRBV12-4 and TRBJ1-1; D uncertain. The CDR3 has 15 amino acids. V shed 6 bases and J shed 5 bases, with 19 bases lying between them. This CDR3 is CASSLSRWLGTEAFF. CDR3 DNA: TGTGCCAGCAGCCTCTCTCGATGGTTAGGGACTGAAGCTTTCTTT.

Ten or more counts support this clonotype. V usage is TRBV28 and J usage is TRBJ2-3, with TRBD1 identical over 10 bases. The V gene end was trimmed by 5 bases and the J gene end by 6 bases; junction bases not matched to a gene: 8. Germline assignment: CDR1 MDHEN and CDR2 SYDVKM. CDR3 length: 15 residues. The CDR3 protein is CASSPGGQGLDTQYF. CDR3 sequence (DNA): TGTGCCAGCAGTCCCGGGGGACAGGGGCTGGATACGCAGTATTTT.

This clonotype was seen repeatedly, ten times or more. The chain has TRBV12-5 and TRBJ1-6; TRBD1 agrees at 9 bases. This CDR3 has 18 amino acids. The germline V gene encodes CDR1 LGHNT and CDR2 FRNRAP. V shed 0 bases, J shed 6 bases, and the junction held 9 bases outside the gene matches. In nucleotides, the CDR3 is TGTGCTAGTGGTTTGGTTCTCACAGGGGGCGCGGGTAATTCACCCCTCCACTTT. Its translation: CASGLVLTGGAGNSPLHF.

J is TRBJ1-2 and V is TRBV12-3 or TRBV12-4; 7 positions agree with TRBD1. CDR3 length: 12 residues. V lost 6 bases and J lost 12; bases outside the gene matches: 10. The CDR3, as DNA: TGTGCCAGCAGCCTCACGACAGGGCAGAACACCTTC. Its protein is CASSLTTGQNTF.

The chain couples TRBV5-1 to TRBJ2-5; 12 bases match TRBD2. CDR1 is SGHRS, CDR2 YFSETQ, per germline. The ends lost 3 bases at V and 5 bases at J; junction bases unmatched: 14. The CDR3 runs to 18 residues. The CDR3 sequence: CASSSPLGPLAGGETQYF. For the CDR3, the DNA is TGCGCCAGCAGCTCACCCCTAGGACCTCTAGCGGGGGGGGAGACCCAGTACTTC.

V and J are TRBV7-9 and TRBJ1-6; possibly TRBD1 for D (5 bases). V lost 5 bases to trimming and J lost 10 bases, with 18 bases between them. The CDR3 spans 15 residues. Germline CDR1 and CDR2: SEHNR and FQNEAQ (reference sequence). The CDR3 reads CASSGQVAGISPLHF. The CDR3 DNA follows: TGTGCCAGCAGCGGACAAGTGGCAGGGATCTCACCCCTCCACTTT.

This clonotype has a handful of counts. The chain is built from TRBV20-1 and TRBJ1-1, with D hard to call. This CDR3 spans 12 amino acids. Germline loops: CDR1 DFQATT, CDR2 SNEGSKA (reference sequence). Trimming took 0 bases from V and 5 from J, leaving 7 bases between them. The CDR3 loop is CSARDFVTEAFF. For the CDR3, the DNA is TGCAGTGCTAGAGATTTTGTTACTGAAGCTTTCTTT.

This clonotype was found many times. The chain recombines TRBV6-1 with TRBJ1-2; 7 nucleotides agree with TRBD1. V was clipped by 6 bases and J by 4 bases; unmatched bases: 5. CDR3 length: 13 residues. Germline CDR1 reads MNHNS; CDR2 reads SASEGT. The CDR3 spells CASRVGQVYGYTF. DNA for the CDR3: TGTGCCAGCAGAGTCGGACAGGTCTATGGCTACACCTTC.

This clonotype came up many times. The chain links TRBV6-4 to TRBJ1-5; TRBD1 matches 8 bases. Trimming at V came to 0 bases and at J to 7 bases, leaving 8 bases not matched to a gene. The CDR3 runs to 16 residues. Germline V gene sequence: CDR1 MRHNA, CDR2 SNTAGT. The CDR3 DNA follows: TGTGCCAGCAGTGACTCGATCAGGGGGCGTTTGCAGCCCCAGCATTTT. Translation: CASSDSIRGRLQPQHF.

V and J are TRBV2 and TRBJ1-6; unclear D gene. CDR1 SNHLY and CDR2 FYNNEI come from the germline V gene. V dropped 6 bases and J dropped 5 bases, with 11 bases sitting between them. CDR3 length: 14 amino acids. For the CDR3, the DNA is TGTGCCAGCAGCGGAGGGCAGGATAATTCACCCCTCCACTTT. It codes for CASSGGQDNSPLHF.

There are a few counts of this clonotype. The chain recombines TRBV29-1 with TRBJ2-3; 9 bases are a match to TRBD1. This CDR3 has 17 residues. Germline CDR1 reads SQVTM; CDR2 reads ANQGSEA. V shed 8 bases and J 3 bases; nucleotides not matched to a gene: 18. This CDR3 is CSISSSPGTGSTDTQYF. CDR3 nucleotides: TGCAGCATAAGCTCATCACCCGGGACAGGGTCGACAGATACGCAGTATTTT.

This clonotype is termed medium-sized (0.01 to 0.1%). The chain carries TRBV7-2 and TRBJ2-3, with 9 bases fitting TRBD1. The CDR3 has 16 amino acids. The trim removed 5 bases at V and 3 bases at J, leaving 9 bases unmatched. The germline V gene has CDR1 SGHTA and CDR2 FQGNSA. The CDR3 region is CASSTRQGDETDTQYF. CDR3 nucleotides: TGTGCCAGCAGCACCAGACAGGGGGATGAGACAGATACGCAGTATTTT.

Ten or more counts support this clonotype. The chain couples TRBV27 to TRBJ2-7; D is ambiguous. Germline CDR1 reads MNHEY; CDR2 reads SMNVEV (reference sequence). The CDR3 is 15 amino acids. The V and J ends lost 0 bases and 5 bases respectively, with 14 bases between them. Here the CDR3 DNA reads TGTGCCAGCAGTTTATCGAACCCCCGTCTCGACGAGCAGTACTTC. Translation gives CASSLSNPRLDEQYF.

V gene TRBV20-1 combines with J gene TRBJ1-5; perhaps TRBD1 as D (5 bases). V dropped 5 bases and J dropped 5 bases, with 13 bases sitting between them. CDR1 and CDR2 from the germline V gene are DFQATT and SNEGSKA (reference sequence). This CDR3 has 13 amino acids. CDR3 DNA sequence: TGCAGTGCTTCAGACAGAACTCATCAGCCCCAGCATTTT. This sequence encodes CSASDRTHQPQHF.